This record covers a single T cell receptor beta chain. The antigen remains unidentified. The study excluded patients with uncontrolled infection, other autoimmune disease, pregnancy or lactation. Clinical symptoms, serum thyroxine, TRAb, thyroid ultrasound and orbital computed tomography informed diagnoses. The CDR3 consists of 15 residues. Germline V CDR1 and CDR2: MNHNS, SASEGT. Trimming shortened V by 6 bases and J by 5 bases, and 17 bases separated the two germline ends. These data belong to a study of T cells in Graves' hyperthyroidism and ophthalmopathy. The wider study: Peripheral blood sampling occurred at initial diagnosis, before any treatment. Study results and limitations: Most expanded thyroid clonotypes above 0.001 also appeared in blood.

Researchers took RNA transcripts and amplified the TCR beta CDR3 regions from them. The study used the HTBI primer set for a first-round RT-PCR of the TCR CDR3. TCRdb re-called the multiplex PCR reads with MiXCR, one entry per CDR3 protein. The table records a few hundred thousand distinct CDR3 sequences, 22% of them present only once. The material sequenced was blood. This receptor was obtained from an older woman with Graves' ophthalmopathy. The chain joins TRBV6-1 to TRBJ2-1; D is undetermined. CDR3 coding DNA: TGTGCCAGCAGACTCCACCGGCCCATTAACAATGAGCAGTTCTTC. The encoded protein is CASRLHRPINNEQFF.